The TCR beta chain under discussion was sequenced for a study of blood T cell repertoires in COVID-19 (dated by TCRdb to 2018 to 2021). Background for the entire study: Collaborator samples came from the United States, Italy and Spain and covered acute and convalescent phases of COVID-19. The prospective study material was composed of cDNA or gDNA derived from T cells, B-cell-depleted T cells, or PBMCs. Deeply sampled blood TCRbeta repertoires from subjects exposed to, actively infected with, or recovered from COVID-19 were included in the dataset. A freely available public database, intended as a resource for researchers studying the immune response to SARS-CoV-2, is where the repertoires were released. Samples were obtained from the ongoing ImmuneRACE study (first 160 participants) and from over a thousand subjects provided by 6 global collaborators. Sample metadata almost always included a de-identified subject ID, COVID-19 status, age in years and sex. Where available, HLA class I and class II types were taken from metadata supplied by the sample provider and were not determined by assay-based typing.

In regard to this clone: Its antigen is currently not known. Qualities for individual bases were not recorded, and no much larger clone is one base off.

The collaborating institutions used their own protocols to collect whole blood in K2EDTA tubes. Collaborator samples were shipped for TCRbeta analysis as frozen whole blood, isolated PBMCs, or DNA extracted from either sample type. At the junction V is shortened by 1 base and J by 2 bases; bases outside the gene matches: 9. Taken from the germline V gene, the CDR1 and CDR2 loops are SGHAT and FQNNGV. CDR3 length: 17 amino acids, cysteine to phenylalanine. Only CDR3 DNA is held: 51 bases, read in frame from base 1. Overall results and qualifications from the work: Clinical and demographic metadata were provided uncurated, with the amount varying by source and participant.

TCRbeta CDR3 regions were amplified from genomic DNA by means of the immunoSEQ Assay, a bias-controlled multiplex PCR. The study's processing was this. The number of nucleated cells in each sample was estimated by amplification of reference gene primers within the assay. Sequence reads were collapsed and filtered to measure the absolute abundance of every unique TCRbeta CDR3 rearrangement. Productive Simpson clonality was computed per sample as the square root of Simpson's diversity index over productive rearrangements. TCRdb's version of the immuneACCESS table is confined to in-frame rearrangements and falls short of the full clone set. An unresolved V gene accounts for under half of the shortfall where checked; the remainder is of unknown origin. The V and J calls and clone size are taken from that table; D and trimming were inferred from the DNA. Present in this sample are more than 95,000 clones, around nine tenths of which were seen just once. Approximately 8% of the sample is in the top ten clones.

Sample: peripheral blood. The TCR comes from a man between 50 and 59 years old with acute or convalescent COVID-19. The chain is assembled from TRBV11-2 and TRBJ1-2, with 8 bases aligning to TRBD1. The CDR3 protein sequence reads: CASSLGPGQGSNYGYTF. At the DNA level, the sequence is TGTGCCAGCAGCTTAGGGCCCGGACAGGGCTCGAACTATGGCTACACCTTC.